Below are 32 T cell receptor beta chains sequenced from a single sample in a study of shared clonotypes between healthy human individuals (dated by TCRdb to 2018 to 2021). The library was produced with the immunoSEQ multiplex PCR assay. This is the immuneACCESS table as TCRdb keeps it, with only in-frame sequences that have V and J called. A part of the clones is gone; compared with another copy, unresolved V genes explain less than half, and the rest is unexplained. In this sample the table shows about 120,000 clones, under 70% of which occur a single time. The ten largest clones capture about 23% of the sample. The specimen sequenced was memory CD8+ T cells sorted from blood. The cell subset or site label corresponds to: CD45RO+ cells pooled with CCR7-negative TemRA cells. The receptors here all came from a woman in her 30s in good health.

The rearrangement links TRBV30 to TRBJ1-5; a weak D match, TRBD1 (6 bases). V was pared by 2 bases and J by 2 bases, with 13 bases between. The germline V gene encodes CDR1 GTSNPN and CDR2 SVGIG (reference sequence). This CDR3 has 15 amino acids. The CDR3: CAWSPGQSCNQPQHF. The CDR3 nucleotides read TGTGCCTGGAGTCCTGGACAGTCGTGCAATCAGCCCCAGCATTTT.

CDR3 nucleotides: TGTGCCAGCAGTGACTCCCGTACCGGGGGCACTGAAGCTTTCTTT. Encoded protein: CASSDSRTGGTEAFF. V gene TRBV25-1 combines with J gene TRBJ1-1; tentative D call: TRBD1 (5 bases). In germline, CDR1 is MGHDK, CDR2 SYGVNS. V lost 3 bases and J lost 4, with 15 bases in between. CDR3 size: 15 residues.

V gene TRBV9 combines with J gene TRBJ2-7; 7 bases agree with TRBD2. The germline gives CDR1 SGDLS, CDR2 YYNGEE. V trimming: 4 bases; J trimming: 6 bases; junction bases outside the gene matches: 16. CDR3 length equals 16 residues. The CDR3 region has the DNA TGTGCCAGCAGCTTACTTGCGGGAGTAGGGGTGGGCGAGCAGTACTTC. Residues: CASSLLAGVGVGEQYF.

The chain links TRBV11-2 to TRBJ2-3, with a weak D call TRBD2 (5 bases). CDR3 length: 14 residues. The V gene lost 5 bases and the J gene lost 0 bases, with 9 bases spanning the gap. Germline values: CDR1 SGHAT, CDR2 FQNNGV. This chain's CDR3 is CASSELVSTDTQYF. In nucleotides, the CDR3 is TGTGCCAGCAGCGAACTAGTCAGCACAGATACGCAGTATTTT.

This clone was detected many times. This chain joins TRBV25-1 and TRBJ1-3; D not certain. In germline, CDR1 is MGHDK, CDR2 SYGVNS. V lost 4 bases and J 0 bases, leaving 7 bases between the germline ends. The CDR3 runs to 14 residues. CDR3 sequence (DNA): TGTGCCAGCAGTGGGTCCAGCTCTGGAAACACCATATATTTT. Translated, it gives CASSGSSSGNTIYF.

The chain couples TRBV27 to TRBJ2-5, with 9 bases identical to TRBD2. The J call may be faulty, since TRBJ2-7 better matches the DNA end. The germline V gene encodes CDR1 MNHEY and CDR2 SMNVEV (reference sequence). The CDR3 totals 16 residues. The CDR3 is CASSPRLAGLFYEQYF. The CDR3 DNA reads TGTGCCAGCAGTCCACGTCTAGCGGGACTCTTCTACGAGCAGTACTTC.

A few counts support this clone. The genes are TRBV25-1 and TRBJ2-7; 10 nucleotides align to TRBD1. The CDR3 spans 15 residues. The J segment lost 1 base and the V segment lost 3 bases, leaving 3 bases of the junction unmatched. Germline lookup yields CDR1 MGHDK and CDR2 SYGVNS. CDR3 loop: CASSEPGQGSYEQYF. The DNA of the CDR3 is TGTGCCAGCAGTGAGCCGGGACAGGGGTCCTACGAGCAGTACTTC.

The genes are TRBV2 and TRBJ2-1, with a tentative D call TRBD2 (6 bases). This CDR3 spans 17 amino acids. The V end lost 2 bases, the J end lost 7 bases, and 21 bases lay between the germline ends. Looked up from germline, CDR1 is SNHLY and CDR2 is FYNNEI. The CDR3 loop is CASSEPARDWRDNEQFF. In DNA, the CDR3 is TGTGCCAGCAGTGAACCTGCCCGGGACTGGCGGGATAATGAGCAGTTCTTC.

The V gene is TRBV19, the J gene TRBJ1-5; TRBD1 matches at 8 bases. The CDR3 is 15 amino acids. Germline CDR1 reads LNHDA; CDR2 reads SQIVND (reference sequence). V lost 4 bases to trimming and J lost 3 bases; unmatched junction nucleotides: 5. CDR3 residues: CASSTGQGSNQPQHF. The DNA for the CDR3 is TGTGCCAGTAGTACCGGACAGGGTTCCAATCAGCCCCAGCATTTT.

This clone was recorded many times. The chain carries TRBV4-1 and TRBJ2-5; 10 nucleotides line up with TRBD1. CDR3 length: 15 amino acids. Trimming cost V 3 bases and J 4 bases; bases outside gene matches: 5. CDR1 is MGHRA, CDR2 YSYEKL, per germline. The CDR3 DNA reads as TGCGCCAGCAGCCAGGAGGGACAGGGGAGAGAGACCCAGTACTTC. Protein product: CASSQEGQGRETQYF.

A note on this clone: This CDR3 is also generated by other DNA sequences in the sample. The genes are TRBV4-1 and TRBJ1-1; D is unresolved. Deletions cut 3 bases from V and 5 bases from J, with 7 bases between. In germline, CDR1 is MGHRA, CDR2 YSYEKL. This CDR3 is built from 12 residues. The CDR3 DNA sequence: TGCGCCAGCAGCCAGACCAGGACTGAAGCTTTCTTT. This encodes CASSQTRTEAFF.

The chain uses TRBV25-1 and TRBJ1-1; D gene uncertain. CDR1 MGHDK and CDR2 SYGVNS come from the germline V gene. The V end was cut by 2 bases, the J end by 1 base, with 14 bases between. The CDR3 spans 16 residues. The CDR3 DNA reads as TGTGCCAGCAGTGAAGGGTCTTCTAACCGGAACACTGAAGCTTTCTTT. Residues: CASSEGSSNRNTEAFF.

This clone appeared a few times. The V call is TRBV28, the J call TRBJ1-1; D might be TRBD1 (6 bases). Germline CDR1 is MDHEN and CDR2 is SYDVKM. V lost 3 bases and J lost 5, with 22 bases in between. CDR3 length equals 17 residues. CDR3 residues: CASSFLSGGAIKTEAFF. CDR3 sequence (DNA): TGTGCCAGCAGTTTCCTTTCTGGGGGGGCGATAAAGACTGAAGCTTTCTTT.

This clone was seen once. The chain employs TRBV5-1 and TRBJ2-3; TRBD2 aligns across 12 bases. Germline CDR1 SGHRS, CDR2 YFSETQ. The CDR3 is 16 residues long. J lost 3 bases, V lost 3 bases, and 5 bases had no gene match. This CDR3 is CASSSGTSGLTDTQYF. In DNA, the CDR3 is TGCGCCAGCAGCTCTGGGACTAGCGGGCTAACAGATACGCAGTATTTT. The complete variable domain, with remaining parts taken from reference TRBV5-1 and TRBJ2-3, reads KAGVTQTPRYLIKTRGQQVTLSCSPISGHRSVSWYQQTPGQGLQFLFEYFSETQRNKGNFPGRFSGRQFSNSRSEMNVSTLELGDSALYLCASSSGTSGLTDTQYFGPGTRLTVL.

This clone occurred a few times. This may be a read error, as it is one base from a much larger clone. At the DNA level, this CDR3 is encoded by other sequences in the same sample as well. CDR3: CASSLEASGSSYNEQFF. The CDR3 DNA reads as TGCGCCAGCAGCTTGGAAGCTAGCGGGAGCTCCTACAATGAGCAGTTCTTC. This rearrangement joins TRBV5-1 to TRBJ2-1; TRBD2 matches at 10 bases. The germline CDR1 and CDR2 sequences are SGHRS and YFSETQ. The CDR3 consists of 17 residues. With 0 bases clipped from V and 0 bases from J, the junction kept 3 bases outside the gene matches.

This chain uses TRBV10-2 with TRBJ2-7; TRBD2 is a possible D gene (6 bases). This CDR3 is 12 amino acids long. The V gene's germline CDR1 is WSHSY and CDR2 SAAADI. V dropped 4 bases and J dropped 3 bases, with 7 bases sitting between them. Written as DNA, the CDR3 is TGCGCCAGCAGTGGTAGCGGCTACGAGCAGTACTTC. This codes for CASSGSGYEQYF.

This chain links TRBV28 with TRBJ1-4, with a possible D match to TRBD1 (6 bases). This CDR3 contains 11 residues. V shed 8 bases and J shed 15 bases, with 16 bases lying between them. Germline values: CDR1 MDHEN, CDR2 SYDVKM. CDR3 in amino acids: CASHSRGLVFF. The CDR3 region has the DNA TGTGCCAGCCATTCCAGGGGCTTGGTGTTTTTT.

The chain carries TRBV2 and TRBJ2-5; 9 nucleotides align to TRBD2. The CDR3 runs to 13 residues. Germline V lookup: CDR1 SNHLY, CDR2 FYNNEI. V lost 6 bases to trimming and J lost 3 bases; unmatched junction nucleotides: 2. The CDR3 DNA reads as TGTGCCAGCAGAGTAGCGGGAGAAGAGACCCAGTACTTC. Translated: CASRVAGEETQYF.

The V call is TRBV5-6, the J call TRBJ1-2; D possibly corresponds to TRBD1 (5 bases). With 3 bases removed from V and 4 bases from J, the gap between germline ends came to 7 bases. Germline-derived CDR1 and CDR2 are SGHDT and YYEEEE. This CDR3 has 12 residues. For the CDR3, the DNA is TGTGCCAGCAGCTGGGGGGGCTATGGCTACACCTTC. Translation gives CASSWGGYGYTF.

This clone was detected many times. The V call is TRBV30, the J call TRBJ2-2; D is perhaps TRBD2 (5 bases). V shed 4 bases and J shed 5 bases, with 14 bases lying between them. The CDR3 extends over 14 amino acids. Per germline, CDR1 GTSNPN and CDR2 SVGIG (reference sequence). In nucleotides, the CDR3 is TGTGCCTGGAAAGTCCTCGGGGATACCGGGGAGCTGTTTTTT. It yields the protein CAWKVLGDTGELFF. The full variable domain, completed using reference TRBV30 and TRBJ2-2, is SQTIHQWPATLVQPVGSPLSLECTVEGTSNPNLYWYRQAAGRGLQLLFYSVGIGQISSEVPQNLSASRPQDRQFILSSKKLLLSDSGFYLCAWKVLGDTGELFFGEGSRLTVL.

The chain recombines TRBV11-2 with TRBJ2-7; 9 nucleotides match TRBD1. This CDR3 is 16 amino acids long. Germline V gene lookup returns CDR1 SGHAT and CDR2 FQNNGV. Trimming at V came to 5 bases and at J to 5 bases, leaving 13 bases not matched to a gene. The CDR3: CASSAGAGTGFDEQYF. CDR3 DNA: TGTGCCAGCAGCGCGGGCGCTGGGACAGGGTTCGACGAGCAGTACTTC. Combining the CDR3 with reference TRBV11-2 and TRBJ2-7 gives the whole variable domain EAGVAQSPRYKIIEKRQSVAFWCNPISGHATLYWYQQILGQGPKLLIQFQNNGVVDDSQLPKDRFSAERLKGVDSTLKIQPAKLEDSAVYLCASSAGAGTGFDEQYFGPGTRLTVT.

The V gene is TRBV6-6, the J gene TRBJ2-7; the D is unclear. The J call is uncertain, as TRBJ2-1 better fits the DNA end. The CDR3 loop spans 14 amino acids. The germline CDR1 and CDR2 sequences are MNHNY and SVGAGI (reference sequence). CDR3 sequence reads: CASSYSDPYNEQFF. CDR3 bases: TGTGCCAGCAGTTACTCCGACCCTTACAATGAGCAGTTCTTC.

V usage is TRBV7-2 and J usage is TRBJ2-3; D gene uncertain. Germline loops: CDR1 SGHTA, CDR2 FQGNSA. Trimming took off 2 bases at V and 0 bases at J, with 6 bases between the two ends. CDR3 length: 14 residues. The CDR3 DNA sequence: TGTGCCAGCAGCTTACTAACGAGCACAGATACGCAGTATTTT. Translating gives CASSLLTSTDTQYF.

The chain carries TRBV28 and TRBJ1-2; D is ambiguous. The CDR3 loop spans 15 amino acids. The germline CDR1 and CDR2 sequences are MDHEN and SYDVKM. V was shortened by 3 bases and J by 4 bases, with 15 bases between the two germline ends. The CDR3 nucleotides read TGTGCCAGCAGTTTGAGAGACCGACACATCTATGGCTACACCTTC. It yields the protein CASSLRDRHIYGYTF.

Here the CDR3 DNA reads TGTGCCAGCAGCCACAGGACCTCCTACGAGCAGTACTTC. Amino acids: CASSHRTSYEQYF. This chain uses TRBV7-9 with TRBJ2-7, with a possible D match to TRBD1 (5 bases). V was cut by 5 bases and J by 0 bases, with 8 bases left in between. Germline V gene data show CDR1 as SEHNR and CDR2 as FQNEAQ (reference sequence). This CDR3 contains 13 residues.

Only a few counts were recorded for this clone. The rearrangement links TRBV28 to TRBJ2-2; the D is unclear. Trimming took 1 base from V and 4 from J, leaving 13 bases between them. There are 16 residues in the CDR3. Germline CDR1 reads MDHEN; CDR2 reads SYDVKM. Here the CDR3 reads CASSLSVSVPTGELFF. CDR3 bases: TGTGCCAGCAGTTTATCCGTCTCTGTACCCACCGGGGAGCTGTTTTTT.

The rearrangement joins TRBV7-3 to TRBJ2-5, with D perhaps being TRBD1 or TRBD2 (6 bases each). This CDR3 spans 15 amino acids. Germline V gene sequence: CDR1 SGHTA, CDR2 FQGTGA. V was shortened by 5 bases and J by 5 bases, with 18 bases between the two germline ends. This CDR3 reads CASSPQAPGGETQYF. CDR3 bases: TGTGCCAGCAGCCCCCAGGCTCCCGGGGGCGAGACCCAGTACTTC.

The CDR3: CASSQVGLAGDNEQFF. The CDR3 DNA sequence: TGCGCCAGCAGCCAAGTAGGGCTAGCGGGAGACAATGAGCAGTTCTTC. The rearrangement links TRBV4-1 to TRBJ2-1, with TRBD2 identical over 10 bases. The CDR3 consists of 16 residues. V was pared by 1 base and J by 5 bases, with 5 bases of the junction left unmatched. Germline V CDR1 and CDR2: MGHRA, YSYEKL.

The V and J genes are TRBV15 and TRBJ1-2; D is undetermined. Germline CDR1 and CDR2: LNHNV and YYDKDF (reference sequence). Trimming cost V 5 bases and J 0 bases, with 13 bases left between them. The CDR3 spans 15 residues. CDR3 nucleotide sequence: TGTGCCACCAGCGGTCAACGACCAACTAACTATGGCTACACCTTC. This codes for CATSGQRPTNYGYTF.

This clone was counted only a few times. The chain recombines TRBV11-2 with TRBJ2-7; no firm D call. The CDR3 has 12 amino acids. CDR1 is SGHAT and CDR2 is FQNNGV in the germline V gene. Trimming removed 7 bases at V and 6 bases at J, with 13 bases between. The chain's CDR3 is CASTQTLVEQYF. Here the CDR3 DNA reads TGTGCCAGCACCCAGACCCTGGTCGAGCAGTACTTC.

The genes are TRBV6-1 and TRBJ1-4; D might be TRBD1 (6 bases). V shed 5 bases and J shed 11 bases, with 12 bases lying between them. From germline, CDR1 is MNHNS and CDR2 SASEGT. This CDR3 spans 12 amino acids. CDR3 in DNA: TGTGCCAGCAGTTCCTCGAGGGGGAAACTGTTTTTT. Its protein product is CASSSSRGKLFF.

A few counts support this clone. The chain recombines TRBV27 with TRBJ2-1; weak D call: TRBD1 (8 bases). Trimming pared 2 bases from V and 12 bases from J, leaving 23 bases between. The CDR3 runs 16 residues. The germline V gene has CDR1 MNHEY and CDR2 SMNVEV (reference sequence). Here the CDR3 DNA reads TGTGCCAGCAGTTTACTTGGCGGGAGACAGGGGTTGGGGCAGTTCTTC. Translation gives CASSLLGGRQGLGQFF.